This TCR beta chain was observed in a study of cytomegalovirus exposure and HLA in healthy donors. The PCR contained 60 Vbeta and 13 Jbeta primers. The repertoire was sequenced with immunoSEQ multiplex PCR; TCRdb's copy has only in-frame clones and lacks some. The repertoire has some 76,000 clones, about 81% of them found once; the top ten carry 2% to 3%. J lost 5 bases, V lost 3 bases, and 6 bases had no gene match. CDR3 size: 15 residues. Germline values: CDR1 LNHDA, CDR2 SQIVND (reference sequence). Sequencing input: PBMCs. The TCR comes from a woman between 45 and 65 years old in good health and CMV-seronegative. This sequence joins TRBV19 and TRBJ2-5, with TRBD2 identical over 10 bases. The CDR3 is CASSISAGGVETQYF. CDR3 sequence (DNA): TGTGCCAGTAGTATCTCAGCGGGGGGGGTTGAGACCCAGTACTTC.